This T cell receptor beta chain was captured in a study of vaccination and CD4 T cells after COVID-19. Study-wide background: With a range of 35 to 161, the median interval from diagnosis to drawing post-COVID samples was approximately 91 days. Median time from second vaccine dose to sampling was about 70 days (14 to 241).

The germline CDR1 and CDR2 sequences are SEHNR and FQNEAQ (reference sequence). This CDR3 spans 16 amino acids. Between the trimmed V and J ends, which lost 5 bases and 6 bases, there was a span of 22 bases. The table lists this clonotype with a few counts. The antigen remains undetermined. With the Oncomine TCR Beta short-read assay, DNA from cultured CD4+ T cells was sequenced. DNA came from CD4+ T cells after culture. Each CDR3 protein gets one entry after TCRdb re-called the PCR reads with MiXCR. The table includes roughly 20,000 distinct CDR3 sequences, about 40% detected once. Treatment here: approximately 9-day PBMC culture with coronavirus spike peptide pools or control peptides (ViraFEST assay).

The chain recombines TRBV7-9 with TRBJ1-2; the D gene is possibly TRBD1 (5 bases). The sequence came from a human donor who had recovered from COVID-19. The specimen was CD4+ T cells from blood, cultured in vitro, collected before SARS-CoV-2 vaccination. The CDR3 nucleotides are TGTGCCAGCAGCCCTCGGCGGCAGGGCCTAGATGATGGCTACACCTTC. It is translated as CASSPRRQGLDDGYTF. The variable domain in full, with the rest retrieved from reference TRBV7-9 and TRBJ1-2, is DTGVSQNPRHKITKRGQNVTFRCDPISEHNRLYWYRQTLGQGPEFLTYFQNEAQLEKSRLLSDRFSAERPKGSFSTLEIQRTEQGDSAMYLCASSPRRQGLDDGYTFGSGTRLTVV.